This T cell receptor (beta chain) was recovered during a study of cytomegalovirus exposure and HLA in healthy donors. Method: immunoSEQ multiplex PCR; TCRdb's copy keeps in-frame clones and lacks some. The sample shows 200,000 or so clones, more than 75% of them seen only once. Whole-study results and caveats: Cytomegalovirus status was reportedly diagnosed by the classifier with high specificity and sensitivity. Most TCR sequences were uncommon, yet certain public TCRs appeared in many donors. The study flagged around 160 TCR beta chains as cytomegalovirus-associated.

These donors were members of the 120-subject validation cohort, a group separate from the approximately 640-subject first cohort. Of note for this clone: Antigen: not known.

The clonotype was recovered from a man between 18 and 35 years old in good health and CMV-seropositive. Material for sequencing was PBMCs.

As DNA, the CDR3 is TGCAGCGTTGCGGTAACGGGGACAGATAAAGATGGCTACACCTTC. It codes for CSVAVTGTDKDGYTF. V usage is TRBV29-1 and J usage is TRBJ1-2; TRBD1 matches 7 bases. Germline V lookup: CDR1 SQVTM, CDR2 ANQGSEA. J lost 6 bases, V lost 4 bases, and 14 bases had no gene match. CDR3 size: 15 residues. Together with reference TRBV29-1 and TRBJ1-2, the CDR3 gives the full variable domain: SAVISQKPSRDICQRGTSLTIQCQVDSQVTMMFWYRQQPGQSLTLIATANQGSEATYESGFVIDKFPISRPNLTFSTLTVSNMSPEDSSIYLCSVAVTGTDKDGYTFGSGTRLTVV.